These 10 T cell receptor beta chains originate from one sample sequenced in a study (dated by TCRdb to between 2015 and 2017). Receptor amplification or capture employed 5' RACE. The sequencing machine was an Illumina MiSeq. TCRdb took the public reads, trimmed them with fastp at Q25, ran MiXCR for clone calling and kept in-frame beta chains. Identical CDR3 protein sequences are pooled into one entry, listed with their most common genes and DNA. The sample contains about 62,000 distinct CDR3 sequences, 25% to 35% of them found a single time. 2% to 2.5% of the sample belongs to the ten largest clones. Sequenced input: tumor-infiltrating naive CD4+ T cells sorted from the breast tumor. Interpreted using the paper, the cell subset or site label stands for: naive CD4+ T cells, CD4+CD45RA+CD25-. The receptors derive from a female donor with breast cancer.

The chain links TRBV7-6 to TRBJ2-2; 9 positions match TRBD1. Germline CDR1 reads SGHVS; CDR2 reads FNYEAQ. Trimming took 2 bases from V and 6 from J; bases not matched to a gene: 7. The CDR3 is made up of 16 amino acids. The CDR3 reads CASSLNRGRIPGELFF. The CDR3 bases are TGTGCCAGCAGCTTAAACAGGGGGCGTATCCCCGGGGAGCTGTTTTTT.

There are many counts of this clonotype. The chain employs TRBV20-1 and TRBJ1-4; D may be TRBD1 (5 bases). Germline V CDR1 and CDR2: DFQATT, SNEGSKA (reference sequence). V lost 0 bases and J 10 bases, leaving 18 bases between the germline ends. The CDR3 has 15 amino acids. CDR3 loop: CSARDPIMRGGKLFF. In DNA, the CDR3 is TGCAGTGCTAGAGATCCCATTATGAGGGGTGGAAAACTGTTTTTT.

This clonotype was counted a few times. This chain uses TRBV20-1 with TRBJ2-3, with 7 bases aligning to TRBD2. V dropped 5 bases and J dropped 1; count of bases not matched to a gene: 6. The CDR3 contains 14 residues. Germline lookup yields CDR1 DFQATT and CDR2 SNEGSKA (reference sequence). CDR3 bases: TGCAGTGCTCCCTGGGGGGGGGGCACAGATACGCAGTATTTT. It yields the protein CSAPWGGGTDTQYF.

Only a few counts were recorded for this clonotype. The chain joins TRBV4-1 to TRBJ2-3, with 10 bases aligning to TRBD2. The CDR3 sequence is 16 residues long. With V trimmed by 0 bases and J by 4 bases, 4 bases remained unmatched. The germline gives CDR1 MGHRA, CDR2 YSYEKL. The CDR3: CASSQDPAGGSDTQYF. CDR3 DNA: TGCGCCAGCAGCCAAGATCCAGCGGGAGGGTCAGATACGCAGTATTTT.

The chain employs TRBV5-1 and TRBJ1-1; no reliable D call. The germline CDR1 and CDR2 sequences are SGHRS and YFSETQ. Trimming pared 0 bases from V and 1 base from J, leaving 7 bases between. The CDR3 totals 14 residues. CDR3 amino acids: CASSLGLRNTEAFF. The CDR3, as DNA: TGCGCCAGCAGCTTGGGACTCCGGAACACTGAAGCTTTCTTT.

A note on this clonotype: The junction and the germline gene differ at one end; a read error may be behind it. V gene TRBV15 combines with J gene TRBJ1-1; D is ambiguous. The CDR3 totals 13 residues. Germline lookup yields CDR1 LNHNV and CDR2 YYDKDF (reference sequence). The CDR3 region has the DNA TGTACCACCAGCAGAGATCTAAACACTGAAGCTTTCTTT. Translated, it gives CTTSRDLNTEAFF. Full variable domain (remainder filled in from reference TRBV15 and TRBJ1-1): DAMVIQNPRYQVTQFGKPVTLSCSQTLNHNVMYWYQQKSSQAPKLLFHYYDKDFNNEADTPDNFQSRRPNTSFCFLDIRSPGLGDTAMYLCTTSRDLNTEAFFGQGTRLTVV.

This clonotype was seen only once. The junction departs from the called germline gene at one end, perhaps through a read error. The chain recombines TRBV12-3 or TRBV12-4 with TRBJ1-4; TRBD1 is a possible D gene (5 bases). The CDR3 loop spans 13 amino acids. The CDR3 nucleotides read TGTGCCAGCAGTTTAGCAGGGGTGGAAAAACTGTGGTGG. It is translated as CASSLAGVEKLWW.

This clonotype came up many times. V and J are TRBV7-9 and TRBJ2-7, with TRBD1 matching over 7 bases. The CDR3 has 14 amino acids. The germline V gene encodes CDR1 SEHNR and CDR2 FQNEAQ (reference sequence). V shed 4 bases and J 3 bases; nucleotides not matched to a gene: 6. The CDR3 region is CASSSYRDSYEQYF. CDR3 nucleotides: TGTGCCAGCAGCTCTTACCGGGACAGCTACGAGCAGTACTTC.

At least ten counts were recorded for this clonotype. The V and J genes are TRBV6-4 and TRBJ2-7; D uncertain. Germline CDR1 and CDR2: MRHNA and SNTAGT. Between the trimmed V and J ends, which lost 10 bases and 3 bases, there was a span of 10 bases. CDR3 length: 11 residues. The CDR3 sequence is CATFGLYEQYF. DNA for the CDR3: TGTGCCACATTCGGCCTCTACGAGCAGTACTTC.

In its sample, this clonotype ranks as medium-sized. This chain joins TRBV12-3 or TRBV12-4 and TRBJ1-1; weak D call: TRBD1 (5 bases). V was clipped by 7 bases and J by 5 bases, with 14 bases between them. The CDR3 sequence is 13 residues long. This CDR3 is CASILREGTEAFF. As DNA, the CDR3 is TGTGCCAGCATTCTCAGGGAAGGGACTGAAGCTTTCTTT.